This T cell receptor beta chain was recovered during a study of blood T cell repertoires in COVID-19. Study context: Some COVID-19 samples were acute and others convalescent; all came from the United States, Italy and Spain. The analysed material was cDNA or gDNA that came from T cells, B-cell-depleted T cells, or PBMCs.

Methods used by the authors: Reference gene primer amplification yielded estimated nucleated cell counts. Only in-frame clones appear in the TCRdb table, and some are missing; sequencing was by immunoSEQ multiplex PCR. The V and J calls and clone size are taken from that table; D and trimming were inferred from the DNA. The sample carries 260,000 or so clones, 88% recorded once. This CDR3 has 12 residues. Deletions cut 4 bases from V and 6 bases from J, with 8 bases between. Germline CDR1 MNHEY, CDR2 SVGAGI. The rearrangement joins TRBV6-5 to TRBJ2-3; D uncertain. The sequence was collected from a human donor in a cohort sampled during active COVID-19. The sequenced material came from peripheral blood. Here the CDR3 DNA reads TGTGCCAGCAGTTCCCCCCGGGATACGCAGTATTTT. Protein product: CASSSPRDTQYF.